This note documents a single T cell receptor (beta chain) sequence. Its target is unknown. This CDR3 region has 20 residues. Germline CDR1 is MDHEN and CDR2 is SYDVKM. TCRdb reanalysed the 5' RACE reads using MiXCR and keeps one entry per CDR3 protein. Among 1.5 million or so distinct CDR3 sequences listed, roughly 35% were seen once. This sample stems from a study of identical twins. The study, taken as a whole, reports: There were fewer insertions in abundant cord blood beta clonotypes, but memory repertoires showed no such pattern. Twin-shared out-of-frame alpha sequences were enriched for low generation probability.

Material: cord blood. The chain carries TRBV28 and TRBJ2-1; D could derive from TRBD1 or TRBD2 (7 bases each). With the DNA end fitting TRBJ2-7 better, the J assignment may be wrong. The clonotype originates from a newborn girl in good health. In DNA, the CDR3 is TGTGCCAGCAGTTCCCCGGGACAGTGGGCGGGAGCCAGCTCCTACAATGAGCAGTACTTC. Translation: CASSSPGQWAGASSYNEQYF.